Below are 27 T cell receptor beta chains sequenced from a single sample in a study of post-analysis software for immune sequencing data. General study points: Patients used four to six TRBV segments, including TRBV5-6, TRBV5-1 and TRBV20-1, more often than controls.

These TCRs' antigens remain unknown. The TCR beta cDNA libraries contained unique molecular identifiers. Each CDR3 protein gets one entry after TCRdb re-called the PCR reads with MiXCR. The sample has 700,000 to 800,000 distinct CDR3 sequences; just under 30% are singletons. Sequencing input: blood. Receptors were obtained from a girl under 18 with multiple sclerosis.

This rearrangement joins TRBV12-3 or TRBV12-4 to TRBJ1-5; no reliable D call. The V end was cut by 2 bases, the J end by 4 bases, with 6 bases between. This CDR3 is 13 amino acids long. As DNA, the CDR3 is TGTGCCAGCAGTTTAAGTATAAATCAGCCCCAGCATTTT. It translates to CASSLSINQPQHF.

A few counts support this clonotype. The V and J genes are TRBV11-2 and TRBJ2-5; 16 bases agree with TRBD2. Germline values: CDR1 SGHAT, CDR2 FQNNGV. The junction had 15 bases not matched to a gene; V was cut back by 3 bases and J by 2 bases. The CDR3 sequence is 21 residues long. CDR3 sequence (DNA): TGTGCCAGCAGCTTGGTCGCCGGGACTAGCGGGGGGGAAGCTCGACAAGAGACCCAGTACTTC. Translated: CASSLVAGTSGGEARQETQYF.

This rearrangement joins TRBV29-1 to TRBJ1-5; a weak D match, TRBD1 (5 bases). CDR3 length: 13 residues. Germline V gives CDR1 SQVTM, CDR2 ANQGSEA. Trimming took off 5 bases at V and 9 bases at J, with 17 bases between the two ends. The CDR3 nucleotides read TGCAGCGTTCTTCTAACAGCCCAGGGGCCCCAGCATTTT. As protein: CSVLLTAQGPQHF.

The rearrangement links TRBV5-5 to TRBJ2-7, with a weak D call TRBD2 (7 bases). The CDR3 loop spans 16 amino acids. The V end lost 4 bases, the J end lost 4 bases, and 21 bases lay between the germline ends. From germline, CDR1 is SGHKS and CDR2 YYEKEE (reference sequence). The CDR3 sequence is CASSEYGGLGVYEQYF. The CDR3 DNA is TGTGCCAGCAGCGAATACGGGGGGCTTGGAGTATACGAGCAGTACTTC.

The genes are TRBV7-8 and TRBJ2-3; no reliable D call. Germline V CDR1 and CDR2: SGHVS, FQNEAQ. V lost 1 base and J 0 bases, leaving 8 bases between the germline ends. CDR3 size: 15 residues. The CDR3 here is CASSLVEPSTDTQYF. CDR3 nucleotides: TGTGCCAGCAGCTTAGTAGAGCCTAGCACAGATACGCAGTATTTT.

V is TRBV6-5 and J is TRBJ2-2, with 8 bases aligning to TRBD2. V was clipped by 2 bases and J by 8 bases; unmatched bases: 7. CDR3 length: 15 residues. The germline CDR1 and CDR2 sequences are MNHEY and SVGAGI. The CDR3 nucleotides are TGTGCCAGCAGTTACGTCGGGAGGGCCAGAGGGGAGCTGTTTTTT. Protein sequence: CASSYVGRARGELFF.

This clonotype was seen a handful of times. The chain has TRBV20-1 and TRBJ2-1; the match to TRBD1 covers 9 bases. Germline CDR1 reads DFQATT; CDR2 reads SNEGSKA (reference sequence). There are 13 residues in the CDR3. The ends lost 6 bases at V and 10 bases at J; junction bases unmatched: 10. The CDR3 nucleotides are TGCAGTGCGCATCCGGGACAGGGTGACGAGCAGTTCTTC. Amino acid sequence: CSAHPGQGDEQFF.

The chain uses TRBV6-2 or TRBV6-3 and TRBJ2-1, with D maybe TRBD2 (6 bases). Germline CDR1 and CDR2: MNHEY and SVGEGT. The V end lost 5 bases, the J end lost 2 bases, and 25 bases lay between the germline ends. CDR3 size: 19 residues. The CDR3 spells CASSDKDYRRWGAYNEQFF. The CDR3 DNA is TGTGCCAGCAGTGATAAGGACTACAGAAGGTGGGGGGCCTACAATGAGCAGTTCTTC.

Points on this clonotype: Germline is not matched at one junction end, which may reflect a read error. V is TRBV7-2 and J is TRBJ2-5, with D perhaps matching TRBD1 (7 bases). This CDR3 region has 16 residues. Germline V lookup: CDR1 SGHTA, CDR2 FQGNSA. The CDR3 protein is CPSSSLGRGTAETQYF. For the CDR3, the DNA is TGTCCCAGCAGCTCTCTGGGACGGGGGACAGCGGAGACCCAGTACTTC.

V is TRBV7-9 and J is TRBJ2-5; the D is unclear. The DNA end lines up better with TRBJ2-7; the J call may be wrong. Germline V gene data show CDR1 as SEHNR and CDR2 as FQNEAQ (reference sequence). This CDR3 has 14 residues. The CDR3, as DNA: TGTGCCAGCAGCTCTTGGACGGAATCCTACGAGCAGTACTTC. It specifies CASSSWTESYEQYF.

This clonotype was detected a few times. The chain recombines TRBV10-3 with TRBJ2-3; maybe TRBD2 (6 bases). This CDR3 has 14 residues. The germline V and J ends were trimmed by 10 bases and 2 bases, with 16 bases remaining between them. CDR1 is ENHRY and CDR2 is SYGVKD in the germline V gene. The CDR3 DNA reads TGTGCCACCCACGGGGGAAGAAACACAGATACGCAGTATTTT. Translation gives CATHGGRNTDTQYF.

The CDR3: CASSRLAGGQDTQYF. The CDR3 nucleotides read TGCGCCAGCAGCCGACTAGCGGGGGGGCAAGATACGCAGTATTTT. The gene calls are TRBV4-1 and TRBJ2-3; 14 bases fit TRBD2. The junction had 2 bases not matched to a gene; V was cut back by 4 bases and J by 5 bases. Germline CDR1 MGHRA, CDR2 YSYEKL. The CDR3 has 15 residues.

This clonotype has just a few counts. CDR3 sequence (DNA): TGCGCCAGCAGCTTGGCGGCTAGCGGGAAGAATGAGCAGTTCTTC. Translated, it gives CASSLAASGKNEQFF. J is TRBJ2-1 and V is TRBV5-1, with TRBD2 matching 9 bases. The CDR3 consists of 15 residues. Germline V gene sequence: CDR1 SGHRS, CDR2 YFSETQ. V shed 0 bases and J 7 bases; nucleotides not matched to a gene: 5.

The J gene is TRBJ2-3, the V gene TRBV20-1, with 10 bases lining up with TRBD2. Germline-derived CDR1 and CDR2 are DFQATT and SNEGSKA (reference sequence). The V and J ends lost 5 bases and 3 bases, in that order; junction bases with no gene match: 8. The CDR3 has 15 amino acids. CDR3: CSAPQREGRTDTQYF. DNA of the CDR3: TGCAGTGCTCCTCAGCGGGAGGGCCGGACAGATACGCAGTATTTT.

CDR3 residues: CASSEWDGRDALFF. As DNA, the CDR3 is TGTGCCAGCAGTGAATGGGACGGGAGGGACGCCCTGTTCTTC. This chain connects TRBV25-1 to TRBJ2-1, with 8 bases matching TRBD2. Germline V CDR1 and CDR2: MGHDK, SYGVNS. With V trimmed by 1 base and J by 15 bases, 11 bases remained unmatched. The CDR3 length is 14 residues.

The table lists this clonotype with many counts. The chain joins TRBV5-4 to TRBJ2-6; D call uncertain. The CDR3 length is 14 residues. Looked up from germline, CDR1 is SGHNT and CDR2 is YYREEE (reference sequence). The ends were cut back, 5 bases at V and 0 bases at J, with 6 bases in the middle. The CDR3 DNA is TGTGCCAGCAGTTCCGCCTCTGGGGCCAACGTCCTGACTTTC. Its protein product is CASSSASGANVLTF. The variable domain in full, completed from reference TRBV5-4 and TRBJ2-6, reads ETGVTQSPTHLIKTRGQQVTLRCSSQSGHNTVSWYQQALGQGPQFIFQYYREEENGRGNFPPRFSGLQFPNYSSELNVNALELDDSALYLCASSSASGANVLTFGAGSRLTVL.

J is TRBJ2-1 and V is TRBV20-1; 9 bases map to TRBD1. V lost 3 bases, J lost 7 bases, and 13 bases stayed unmatched. The V gene's germline CDR1 is DFQATT and CDR2 SNEGSKA (reference sequence). This CDR3 has 16 amino acids. CDR3 nucleotide sequence: TGCAGTGCTAGGGGGTCGTCGGGACAGGGTGTTAATGAGCAGTTCTTC. This translates into CSARGSSGQGVNEQFF.

This sequence joins TRBV6-5 and TRBJ1-1; 7 bases fit TRBD1. Germline assignment: CDR1 MNHEY and CDR2 SVGAGI. V lost 2 bases to trimming and J lost 5 bases; unmatched junction nucleotides: 11. This CDR3 is 16 amino acids long. The CDR3 DNA is TGTGCCAGCAGTTACCTGAATACAGGGGTGAGAACTGAAGCTTTCTTT. This encodes CASSYLNTGVRTEAFF.

In this sample, this clonotype turned up a few times. V is TRBV5-1 and J is TRBJ1-2; 10 bases agree with TRBD1. Germline trimming cut 4 bases from V and 3 bases from J; bases unmatched to any gene: 3. The V gene's germline CDR1 is SGHRS and CDR2 YFSETQ. This CDR3 contains 14 residues. CDR3 amino acids: CASSKGQGDYGYTF. In nucleotides, the CDR3 is TGCGCCAGCAGCAAAGGACAGGGGGACTATGGCTACACCTTC.

This clonotype was seen more than once but under ten times. The chain recombines TRBV6-6 with TRBJ2-7; 10 bases line up with TRBD1. J gave up 4 bases and V 10 bases, and 10 bases lay outside the gene matches. Looked up from germline, CDR1 is MNHNY and CDR2 is SVGAGI (reference sequence). This CDR3 region has 14 residues. CDR3 DNA: TGTGCCATAAATCTGGGACAGGGGTTATACGAGCAGTACTTC. Residues: CAINLGQGLYEQYF.

J is TRBJ2-1 and V is TRBV7-2; perhaps TRBD2 as D (5 bases). Trimming took 6 bases from V and 8 from J, leaving 14 bases between them. Germline V CDR1 and CDR2: SGHTA, FQGNSA. The CDR3 has 13 residues. CDR3 loop: CASRFASSYEQFF. The CDR3 bases are TGTGCCAGCAGGTTTGCTAGCTCCTATGAGCAGTTCTTC.

This clonotype was seen only a few times. The J gene is TRBJ1-1, the V gene TRBV4-1; D perhaps matches TRBD1 (5 bases). V was cut by 1 base and J by 5 bases, with 17 bases left in between. The CDR3 has 16 amino acids. Germline loops: CDR1 MGHRA, CDR2 YSYEKL. As DNA, the CDR3 is TGCGCCAGCAGCCAAGTGCCCCCCCCCTGGGGGACTGAAGCTTTCTTT. Its translation is CASSQVPPPWGTEAFF.

The rearrangement joins TRBV4-3 to TRBJ2-7; TRBD1 is a possible D gene (6 bases). The CDR3 is 14 residues long. The germline CDR1 and CDR2 sequences are LGHNA and YSLEER. Deletions cut 1 base from V and 5 bases from J, with 12 bases between. The CDR3 bases are TGCGCCAGCAGCCAAGTTACAGGGCTGGACGAGCAGTACTTC. Translating gives CASSQVTGLDEQYF.

This clonotype was detected only a few times. The V and J genes are TRBV20-1 and TRBJ2-7; 8 nucleotides line up with TRBD2. Germline V lookup: CDR1 DFQATT, CDR2 SNEGSKA (reference sequence). Losses at the gene ends were 7 bases for V and 3 bases for J; bases not matched to a gene: 8. This CDR3 has 13 amino acids. CDR3 DNA sequence: TGCAGTGTAAGCTTAGCGGGACTCTACGAGCAGTACTTC. Translating it yields CSVSLAGLYEQYF.

The sample holds many counts of this clonotype. The chain recombines TRBV29-1 with TRBJ2-5; 7 bases fit TRBD1. The CDR3 has 12 residues. The germline V gene has CDR1 SQVTM and CDR2 ANQGSEA. V was clipped by 6 bases and J by 2 bases; unmatched bases: 3. The CDR3: CSVGTDQETQYF. The CDR3 DNA follows: TGCAGCGTGGGGACAGATCAAGAGACCCAGTACTTC.

This clonotype was detected only a few times. The rearrangement joins TRBV6-5 to TRBJ2-5; TRBD1 matches at 7 bases. The assigned J gene may be wrong: the sequence end matches TRBJ2-7 better. The CDR3 has 13 amino acids. CDR1 MNHEY and CDR2 SVGAGI come from the germline V gene. The CDR3 here is CASSTGQNYEQYF. The CDR3 region has the DNA TGTGCCAGCAGTACGGGACAGAACTACGAGCAGTACTTC.

This clonotype was observed a few times. V gene TRBV20-1 combines with J gene TRBJ1-2; the D is unclear. V lost 7 bases and J 4 bases, leaving 10 bases between the germline ends. CDR3 length equals 11 residues. CDR1 and CDR2 from the germline V gene are DFQATT and SNEGSKA (reference sequence). The CDR3 spells CSVRSGYGYTF. The CDR3 region has the DNA TGCAGTGTTCGATCTGGCTATGGCTACACCTTC.